This T cell receptor (beta chain) was recovered during a study of cytomegalovirus exposure and HLA in healthy donors. Findings of the study overall: A reported reduction in N-insertions relative to the roughly 700-donor mean was seen in an Asian-associated ancestry cluster in a later analysis. In a later analysis, HLA-C alleles had the fewest associated TCRs, DRB1 alleles the most. Most CMV-associated TCR beta chains were later found to appear HLA-restricted. Earlier analysis found most TCR beta V segments productive about 87% or about 30% of the time.

13 Jbeta primers and 60 Vbeta primers were used for the PCR. Assay used: immunoSEQ multiplex PCR; TCRdb lists only in-frame clones, some missing. The table records 150,000 or so clones, around 84% of them present only once. In germline, CDR1 is SEHNR, CDR2 FQNEAQ (reference sequence). This CDR3 is built from 15 residues. Trimming left V 6 bases short and J 4 bases short, with 18 bases between. In the case of this clone: The antigen remains undetermined.

The material sequenced was PBMCs. The sequence derives from a man aged 50 to 60 in good health and CMV-seronegative. The genes are TRBV7-9 and TRBJ1-1, with a possible D match to TRBD1 (6 bases). CDR3 sequence (DNA): TGTGCCAGCAGTTATAGCATTAGGGGGTCCACTGAAGCTTTCTTT. As protein: CASSYSIRGSTEAFF.